The rows below give T cell receptor beta chains drawn from one sample of a study of cytomegalovirus exposure and HLA in healthy donors. Generated by immunoSEQ multiplex PCR, the TCRdb table keeps only in-frame clones and is missing some. The data hold 120,000 to 150,000 clones, with nearly 80% observed a single time. Sequencing was carried out using PBMCs. The source is a woman younger than 45 in good health and CMV-seronegative. The conserved cysteine and the conserved F or W are not part of the CDR3 here. Size is stated for part of the rows, as once, few or many counts, or as a class when the clone is expanded.

J	size	V	CDR3
TRBJ1-6	-	TRBV5-1	ASSADRGSYSPLH
TRBJ2-1	once	TRBV19	ASSTQLAGGYLNEQF
TRBJ2-1	-	TRBV10-3	AISEHTSGGSEQF
TRBJ1-4	-	TRBV7-9	ASSFDSFGEKLF
TRBJ1-3	-	TRBV5-6	ASNSGGSGNTIY
TRBJ1-1	once	TRBV4-3	ASSQDGQGGTEAF
TRBJ1-1	-	TRBV5-6	ASSFPPGLNTEAF
TRBJ2-3	-	TRBV7-6	ASSGGTGPSTDTQY
TRBJ2-7	-	TRBV7-8	ASSPTGVGQY
TRBJ1-5	-	TRBV6-6	ASSYYSRGGVQPQH
TRBJ2-3	-	TRBV11-2	ASSIGGGTDTQY
TRBJ1-1	once	TRBV5-1	ASSSQRAHTEAF
TRBJ1-6	few	TRBV19	ASSTGRASPLH
TRBJ1-5	-	TRBV2	ASSFQYSNQPQH
TRBJ1-1	few	TRBV6-6	ASSYRDRGRAEAF
TRBJ1-2	-	TRBV15	ATGEGGYGYT
TRBJ1-1	-	TRBV6-5	ASSFNTGGSEAF
TRBJ2-1	-	TRBV7-2	ASSLEERGSFYNEQF
TRBJ2-1	-	TRBV30	AWSGGFAAGYNEQF
TRBJ1-2	-	TRBV6-5	ASSTRDRRGYT
TRBJ1-5	-	TRBV2	ASSGQGLGNQPQH
TRBJ1-1	-	TRBV11-3	ASSFQGKNTEAF
TRBJ1-2	-	TRBV29-1	SVAGQGIGGYT
TRBJ1-1	-	TRBV12-5	ASGLLGNRPEAF
TRBJ1-1	-	TRBV9	ASSVDNRANTEAF
TRBJ2-4	-	TRBV23-1	ASTHPSPGALAKNIQY
TRBJ2-5	once	TRBV7-9	ASSLLGGAPQETQY
TRBJ1-2	-	TRBV2	ASTQMDRANYGYT
TRBJ1-1	-	TRBV14	ASSQVTGVVNTEAF
TRBJ1-4	once	TRBV5-1	ASSEGGTGAGEKLF
TRBJ1-1	-	TRBV9	ASSTGQGGTEAF
TRBJ1-1	-	TRBV9	ASSQGTGEAF
TRBJ2-1	-	TRBV2	ASGHRQGSSYNEQF
TRBJ2-7	-	TRBV20-1	SASRYEQY
TRBJ1-3	-	TRBV4-1	ASTPSWGAGNTIY
TRBJ2-7	-	TRBV19	ASSGAFEQY
TRBJ1-2	few	TRBV7-3	ASSLRRGDGYT
TRBJ1-1	-	TRBV6-6	ASNLQGLNTEAF
TRBJ2-2	-	TRBV10-1	ASTPDSTGELF
TRBJ1-2	-	TRBV6-5	ASRARANYGYT
TRBJ1-1	-	TRBV11-1	ASSFPMGGAEAF
TRBJ2-1	-	TRBV7-8	ASSLSTDNEQF
TRBJ1-6	-	TRBV6-5	ASSYSRQGRNSPLH
TRBJ2-3	-	TRBV29-1	SVEGGGTDTQY
TRBJ1-1	-	TRBV5-6	ASSLGQNAEAF
TRBJ2-7	-	TRBV11-2	ASSKGIGGPSYEQY
TRBJ1-2	-	TRBV11-1	ASSWDRGVSGYT
TRBJ2-3	-	TRBV6-4	ASSDSAGGPTDTQY
TRBJ1-3	-	TRBV6-5	ATSWVGGYGNTIY
TRBJ1-6	-	TRBV28	ASLTPGQGNSPLH
TRBJ2-3	-	TRBV13	ASSLLSTSGGSTDTQY
TRBJ1-5	-	TRBV18	ASSQSQGGGNQPQH
TRBJ2-2	-	TRBV19	ASSIDRFGELF
TRBJ1-2	-	TRBV7-9	ASSLAGGPDYT
TRBJ1-1	-	TRBV7-2	ASSPPQVNTEAF